This T cell receptor (beta chain) emerged from a study of control samples from healthy donors and cancer patients. Assay: immunoSEQ multiplex PCR; the TCRdb copy retains only in-frame clones and omits some. The repertoire holds about 25,000 clones, with approximately 85% as singletons. J gave up 3 bases and V 5 bases, and 1 base lay outside the gene matches. Looked up from germline, CDR1 is SNHLY and CDR2 is FYNNEI. The CDR3 is 13 amino acids. The clonotype comes from a woman between 55 and 75 years old with head and neck cancer. Material: PBMCs. This chain uses TRBV2 with TRBJ2-1, with TRBD1 matching over 7 bases. The chain's CDR3 is CASSWTGYNEQFF. The CDR3, as DNA: TGTGCCAGCAGTTGGACAGGCTACAATGAGCAGTTCTTC.